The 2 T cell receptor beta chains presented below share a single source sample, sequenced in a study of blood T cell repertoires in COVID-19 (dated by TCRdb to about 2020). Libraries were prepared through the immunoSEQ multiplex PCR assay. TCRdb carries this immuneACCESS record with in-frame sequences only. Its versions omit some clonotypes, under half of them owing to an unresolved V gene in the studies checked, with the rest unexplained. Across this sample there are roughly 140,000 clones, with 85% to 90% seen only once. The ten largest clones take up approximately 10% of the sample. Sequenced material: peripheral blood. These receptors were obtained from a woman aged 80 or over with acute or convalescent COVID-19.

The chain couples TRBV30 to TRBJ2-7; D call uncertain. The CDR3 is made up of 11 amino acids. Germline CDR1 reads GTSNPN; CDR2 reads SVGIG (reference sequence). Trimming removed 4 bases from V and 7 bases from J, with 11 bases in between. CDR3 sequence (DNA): TGTGCCTGGAATTCCCGGTATGAGCAGTACTTC. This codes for CAWNSRYEQYF.

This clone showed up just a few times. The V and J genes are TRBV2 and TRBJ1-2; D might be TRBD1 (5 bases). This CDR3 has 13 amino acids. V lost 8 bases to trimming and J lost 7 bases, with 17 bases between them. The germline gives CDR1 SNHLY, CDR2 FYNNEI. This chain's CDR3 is CASARDGSSGYTF. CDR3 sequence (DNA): TGTGCCAGCGCCCGGGACGGGAGCAGTGGCTACACCTTC.